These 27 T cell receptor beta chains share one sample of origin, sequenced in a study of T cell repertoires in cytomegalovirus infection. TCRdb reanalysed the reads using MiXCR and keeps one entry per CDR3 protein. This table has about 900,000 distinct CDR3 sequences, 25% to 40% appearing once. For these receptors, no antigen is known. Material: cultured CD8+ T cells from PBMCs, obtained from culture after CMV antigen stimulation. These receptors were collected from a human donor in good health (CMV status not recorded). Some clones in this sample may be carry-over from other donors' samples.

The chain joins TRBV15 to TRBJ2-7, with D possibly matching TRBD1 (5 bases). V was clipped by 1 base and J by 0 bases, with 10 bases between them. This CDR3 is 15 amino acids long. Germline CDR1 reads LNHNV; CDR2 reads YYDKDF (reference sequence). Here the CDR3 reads CATSRGGAPSYEQYV. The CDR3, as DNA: TGTGCCACCAGCAGAGGTGGGGCGCCCTCCTACGAGCAGTACGTC.

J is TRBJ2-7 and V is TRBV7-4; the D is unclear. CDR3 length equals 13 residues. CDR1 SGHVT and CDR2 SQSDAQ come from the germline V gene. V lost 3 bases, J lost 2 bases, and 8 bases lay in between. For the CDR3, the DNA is TGTGCCAGCAGCTTTGGGATAGCCTACGAGCAGTACTTC. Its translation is CASSFGIAYEQYF.

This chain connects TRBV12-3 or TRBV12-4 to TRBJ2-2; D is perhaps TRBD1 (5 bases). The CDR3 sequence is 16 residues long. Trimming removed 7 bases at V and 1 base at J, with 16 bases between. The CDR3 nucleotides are TGTGCCAGCACCTCAAGGGGCTTCTGGAACACCGGGGAGCTGTTTTTT. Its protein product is CASTSRGFWNTGELFF.

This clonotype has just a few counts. The CDR3 here is CASSLERQGSNQPQHF. CDR3 nucleotide sequence: TGTGCCAGCAGCTTAGAACGACAGGGTAGCAATCAGCCCCAGCATTTT. The rearrangement joins TRBV7-2 to TRBJ1-5; TRBD1 aligns across 7 bases. Germline V gives CDR1 SGHTA, CDR2 FQGNSA. The CDR3 sequence is 16 residues long. V lost 1 base and J lost 0; bases outside the gene matches: 3.

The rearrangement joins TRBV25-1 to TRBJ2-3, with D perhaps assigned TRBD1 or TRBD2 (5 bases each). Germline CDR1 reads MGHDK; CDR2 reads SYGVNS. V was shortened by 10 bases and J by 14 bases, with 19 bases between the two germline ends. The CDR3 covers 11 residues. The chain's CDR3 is CATVEGRVWYF. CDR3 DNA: TGTGCCACCGTTGAGGGACGGGTATGGTATTTT.

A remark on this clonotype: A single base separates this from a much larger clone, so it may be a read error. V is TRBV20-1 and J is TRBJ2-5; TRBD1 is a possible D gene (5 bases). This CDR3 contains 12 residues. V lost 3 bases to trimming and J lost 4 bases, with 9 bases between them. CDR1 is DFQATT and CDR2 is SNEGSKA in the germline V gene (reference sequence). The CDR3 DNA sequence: TGCAGTGCTAGGGCAGGGATAGAGACCCAGTACTTC. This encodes CSARAGIETQYF.

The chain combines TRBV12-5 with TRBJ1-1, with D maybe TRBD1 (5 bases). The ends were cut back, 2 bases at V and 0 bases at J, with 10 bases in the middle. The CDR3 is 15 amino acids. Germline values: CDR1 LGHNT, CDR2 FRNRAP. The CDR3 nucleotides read TGTGCTAGTGGTTTGCCACGGGGGTTGAACACTGAAGCTTTCTTT. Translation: CASGLPRGLNTEAFF. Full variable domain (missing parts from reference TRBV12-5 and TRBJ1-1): DARVTQTPRHKVTEMGQEVTMRCQPILGHNTVFWYRQTMMQGLELLAYFRNRAPLDDSGMPKDRFSAEMPDATLATLKIQPSEPRDSAVYFCASGLPRGLNTEAFFGQGTRLTVV.

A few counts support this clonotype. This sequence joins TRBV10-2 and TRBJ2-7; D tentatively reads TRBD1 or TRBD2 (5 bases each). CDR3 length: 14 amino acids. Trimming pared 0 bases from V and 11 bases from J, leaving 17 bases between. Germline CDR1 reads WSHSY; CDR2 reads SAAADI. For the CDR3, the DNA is TGCGCCAGCAGTGAGTCCGCTCTAGGGCAGGGAGAGTACTTC. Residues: CASSESALGQGEYF.

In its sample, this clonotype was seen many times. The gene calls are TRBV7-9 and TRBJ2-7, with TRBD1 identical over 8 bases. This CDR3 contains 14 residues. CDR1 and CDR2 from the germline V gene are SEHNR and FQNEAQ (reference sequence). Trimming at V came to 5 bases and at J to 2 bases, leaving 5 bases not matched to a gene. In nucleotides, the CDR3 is TGTGCCAGCAGCGGACAGGGCGTACCCTACGAGCAGTACTTC. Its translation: CASSGQGVPYEQYF.

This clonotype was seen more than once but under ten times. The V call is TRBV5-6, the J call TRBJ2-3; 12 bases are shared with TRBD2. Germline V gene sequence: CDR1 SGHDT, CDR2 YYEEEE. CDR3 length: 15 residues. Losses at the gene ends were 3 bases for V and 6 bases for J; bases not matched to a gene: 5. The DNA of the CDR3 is TGTGCCAGCAGCTCGGGACTAGCGGGTTTCGATACGCAGTATTTT. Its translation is CASSSGLAGFDTQYF.

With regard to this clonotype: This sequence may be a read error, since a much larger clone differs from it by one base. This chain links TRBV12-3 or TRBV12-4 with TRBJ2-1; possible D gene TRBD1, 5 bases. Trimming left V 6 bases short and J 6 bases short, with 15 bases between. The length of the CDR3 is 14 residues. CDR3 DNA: TGTGCCAGCAGCCTTAGTGGGGCAGTCAATGAGCAGTTCTTC. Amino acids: CASSLSGAVNEQFF.

The CDR3 region is CASSTGPPKADEQYF. For the CDR3, the DNA is TGTGCCAGTAGTACGGGTCCTCCCAAGGCCGACGAGCAGTACTTC. This chain connects TRBV19 to TRBJ2-7; D unclear. V lost 4 bases and J lost 5, with 18 bases in between. Germline V lookup: CDR1 LNHDA, CDR2 SQIVND (reference sequence). The CDR3 loop spans 15 amino acids.

CDR3 coding DNA: TGTGCCAGCAGTTCCGGGACAGAGTATCAGCCCCAGCATTTT. Its protein product is CASSSGTEYQPQHF. The chain employs TRBV12-3 or TRBV12-4 and TRBJ1-5; 7 bases map to TRBD1. This CDR3 is 14 amino acids long. V was pared by 4 bases and J by 5 bases, with 5 bases of the junction left unmatched.

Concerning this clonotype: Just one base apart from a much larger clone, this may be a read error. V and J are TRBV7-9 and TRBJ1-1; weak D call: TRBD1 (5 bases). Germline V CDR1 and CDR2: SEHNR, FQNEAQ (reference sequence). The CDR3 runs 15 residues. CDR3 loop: CDSSLDAGPDTEAFF. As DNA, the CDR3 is TGTGACAGCAGCTTAGACGCAGGGCCGGACACTGAAGCTTTCTTT.

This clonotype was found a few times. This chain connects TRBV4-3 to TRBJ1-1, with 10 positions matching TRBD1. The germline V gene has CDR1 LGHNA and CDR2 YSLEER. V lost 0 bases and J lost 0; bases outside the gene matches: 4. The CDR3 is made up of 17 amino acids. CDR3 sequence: CASSQDMTGGLNTEAFF. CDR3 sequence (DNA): TGCGCCAGCAGCCAAGATATGACAGGGGGCTTGAACACTGAAGCTTTCTTT.

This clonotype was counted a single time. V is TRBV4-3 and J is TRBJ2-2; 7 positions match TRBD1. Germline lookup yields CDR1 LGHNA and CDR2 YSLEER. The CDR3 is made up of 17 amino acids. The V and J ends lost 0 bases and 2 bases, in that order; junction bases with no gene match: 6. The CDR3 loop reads CASSQDSAGGNTGELFF. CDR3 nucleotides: TGCGCCAGCAGCCAAGATTCCGCAGGGGGTAACACCGGGGAGCTGTTTTTT.

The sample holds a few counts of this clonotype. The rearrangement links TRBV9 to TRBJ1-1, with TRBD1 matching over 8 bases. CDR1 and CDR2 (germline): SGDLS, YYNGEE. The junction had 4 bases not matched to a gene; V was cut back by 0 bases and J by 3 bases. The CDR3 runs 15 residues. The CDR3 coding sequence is TGTGCCAGCAGCGTAGTTCACAGGGGGGACACTGAAGCTTTCTTT. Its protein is CASSVVHRGDTEAFF. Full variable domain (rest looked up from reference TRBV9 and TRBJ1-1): DSGVTQTPKHLITATGQRVTLRCSPRSGDLSVYWYQQSLDQGLQFLIQYYNGEERAKGNILERFSAQQFPDLHSELNLSSLELGDSALYFCASSVVHRGDTEAFFGQGTRLTVV.

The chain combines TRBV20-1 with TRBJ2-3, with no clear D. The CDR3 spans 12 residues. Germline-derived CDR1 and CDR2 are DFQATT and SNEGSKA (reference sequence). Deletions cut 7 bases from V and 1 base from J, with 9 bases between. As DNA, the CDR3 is TGCAGTGAGTCGGTGGGCACAGATACGCAGTATTTT. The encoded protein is CSESVGTDTQYF.

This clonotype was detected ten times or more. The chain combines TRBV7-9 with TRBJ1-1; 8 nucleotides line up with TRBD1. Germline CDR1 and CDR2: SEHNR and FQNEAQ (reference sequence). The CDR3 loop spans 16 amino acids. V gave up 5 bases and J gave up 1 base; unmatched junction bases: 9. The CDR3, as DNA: TGTGCCAGCAGCCACCGGACAGGGATTGGGAACACTGAAGCTTTCTTT. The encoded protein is CASSHRTGIGNTEAFF.

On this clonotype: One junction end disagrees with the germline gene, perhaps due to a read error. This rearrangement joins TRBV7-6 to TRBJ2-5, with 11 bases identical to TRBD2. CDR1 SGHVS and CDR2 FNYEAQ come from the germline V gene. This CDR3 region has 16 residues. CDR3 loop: CASSTTGTSGKETQYF. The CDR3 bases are TGTGCTAGCAGCACCACCGGGACTAGCGGTAAAGAGACCCAGTACTTC.

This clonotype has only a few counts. In DNA, the CDR3 is TGTGCCCGCGGGTCCCCGGACGGAAACACTGAAGCTTTCTTT. It is translated as CARGSPDGNTEAFF. V gene TRBV7-9 combines with J gene TRBJ1-1; D is ambiguous. Germline CDR1 is SEHNR and CDR2 is FQNEAQ (reference sequence). The CDR3 sequence is 14 residues long. V lost 11 bases, J lost 2 bases, and 18 bases lay in between.

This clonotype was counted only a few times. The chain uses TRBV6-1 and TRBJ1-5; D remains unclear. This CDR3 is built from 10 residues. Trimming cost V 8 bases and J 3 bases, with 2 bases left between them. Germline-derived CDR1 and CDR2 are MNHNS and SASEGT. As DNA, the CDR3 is TGTGCCAGCGACAATCAGCCCCAGCATTTT. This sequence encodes CASDNQPQHF.

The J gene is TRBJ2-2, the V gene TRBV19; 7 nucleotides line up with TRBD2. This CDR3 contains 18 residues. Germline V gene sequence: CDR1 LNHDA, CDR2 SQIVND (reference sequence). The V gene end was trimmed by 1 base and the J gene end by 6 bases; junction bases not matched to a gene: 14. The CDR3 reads CASSIAALGTTFSGELFF. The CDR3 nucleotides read TGTGCCAGTAGTATAGCCGCATTGGGGACTACTTTTTCCGGGGAGCTGTTTTTT.

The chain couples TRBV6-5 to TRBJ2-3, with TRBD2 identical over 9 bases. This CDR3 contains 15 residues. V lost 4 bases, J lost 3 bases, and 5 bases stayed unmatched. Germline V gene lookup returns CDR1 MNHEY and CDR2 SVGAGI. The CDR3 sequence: CASSSAGGGTDTQYF. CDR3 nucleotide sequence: TGTGCCAGCAGTTCGGCGGGGGGGGGGACAGATACGCAGTATTTT.

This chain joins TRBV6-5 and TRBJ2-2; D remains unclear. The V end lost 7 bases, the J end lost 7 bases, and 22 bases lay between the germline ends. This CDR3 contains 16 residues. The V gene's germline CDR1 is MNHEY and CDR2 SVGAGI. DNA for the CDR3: TGTGCCAGCAACCCGGGTCTCACGGATAGGAGCGGGGAGCTGTTTTTT. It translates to CASNPGLTDRSGELFF.

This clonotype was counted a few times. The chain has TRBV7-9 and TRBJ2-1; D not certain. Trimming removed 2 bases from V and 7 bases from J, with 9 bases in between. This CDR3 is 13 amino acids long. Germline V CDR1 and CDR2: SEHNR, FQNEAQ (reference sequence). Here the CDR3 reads CASSLTEWNEQFF. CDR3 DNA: TGTGCCAGCAGCTTAACGGAGTGGAATGAGCAGTTCTTC.

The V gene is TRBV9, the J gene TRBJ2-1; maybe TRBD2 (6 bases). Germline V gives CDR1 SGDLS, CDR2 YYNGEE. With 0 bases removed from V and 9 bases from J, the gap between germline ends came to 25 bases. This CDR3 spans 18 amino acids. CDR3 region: CASSVVDGVWGDRSEQFF. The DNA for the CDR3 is TGTGCCAGCAGCGTAGTCGATGGAGTTTGGGGGGATAGGAGTGAGCAGTTCTTC.